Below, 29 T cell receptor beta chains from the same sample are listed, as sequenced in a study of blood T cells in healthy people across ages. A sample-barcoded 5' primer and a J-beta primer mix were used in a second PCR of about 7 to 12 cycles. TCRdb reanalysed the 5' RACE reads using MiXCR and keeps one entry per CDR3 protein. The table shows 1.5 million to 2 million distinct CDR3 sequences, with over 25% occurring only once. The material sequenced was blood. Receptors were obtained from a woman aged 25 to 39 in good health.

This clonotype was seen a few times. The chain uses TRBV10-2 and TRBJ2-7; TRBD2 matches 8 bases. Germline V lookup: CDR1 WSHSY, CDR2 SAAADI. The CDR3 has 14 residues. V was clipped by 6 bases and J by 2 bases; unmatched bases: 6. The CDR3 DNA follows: TGCGCCAGCAGCCCAGCGGGGGTTCCCTACGAGCAGTACTTC. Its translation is CASSPAGVPYEQYF.

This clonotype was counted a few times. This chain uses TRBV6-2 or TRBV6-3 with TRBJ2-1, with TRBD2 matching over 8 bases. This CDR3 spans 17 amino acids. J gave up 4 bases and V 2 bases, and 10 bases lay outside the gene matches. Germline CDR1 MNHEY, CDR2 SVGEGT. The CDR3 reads CASSYAAPGGFYNEQFF. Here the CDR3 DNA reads TGTGCCAGCAGTTACGCGGCCCCGGGAGGGTTTTACAATGAGCAGTTCTTC.

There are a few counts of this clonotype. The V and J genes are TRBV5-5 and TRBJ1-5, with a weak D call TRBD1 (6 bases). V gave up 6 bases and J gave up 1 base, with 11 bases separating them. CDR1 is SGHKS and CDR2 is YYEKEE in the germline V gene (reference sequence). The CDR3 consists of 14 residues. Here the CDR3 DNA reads TGTGCCAGCACCTGGACAGCCAGCAATCAGCCCCAGCATTTT. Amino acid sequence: CASTWTASNQPQHF.

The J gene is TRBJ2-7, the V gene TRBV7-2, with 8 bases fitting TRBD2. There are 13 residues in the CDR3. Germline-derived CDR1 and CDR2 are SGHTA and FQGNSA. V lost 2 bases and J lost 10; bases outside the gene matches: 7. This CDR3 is CASSLSMVAGQYF. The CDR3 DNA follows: TGTGCCAGCAGCTTATCCATGGTAGCGGGACAGTACTTC.

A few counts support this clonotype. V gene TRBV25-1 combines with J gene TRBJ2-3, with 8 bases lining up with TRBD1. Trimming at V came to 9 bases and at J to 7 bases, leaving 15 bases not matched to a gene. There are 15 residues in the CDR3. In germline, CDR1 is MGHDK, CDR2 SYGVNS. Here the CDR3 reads CASASTGDIWHTQYF. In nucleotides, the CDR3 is TGTGCCAGTGCGTCGACAGGGGATATTTGGCATACGCAGTATTTT.

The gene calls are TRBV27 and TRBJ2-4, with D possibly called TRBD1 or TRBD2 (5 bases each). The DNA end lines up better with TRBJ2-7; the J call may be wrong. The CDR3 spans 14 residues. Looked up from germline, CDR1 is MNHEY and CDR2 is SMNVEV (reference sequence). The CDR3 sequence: CASSLGGFLYEQYF. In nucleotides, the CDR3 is TGTGCCAGCAGTTTAGGGGGATTCCTCTACGAGCAGTACTTC.

The CDR3 spells CSVDAPGQGFPGANVLTF. The CDR3 nucleotides are TGCAGCGTTGATGCCCCGGGACAGGGATTCCCTGGGGCCAACGTCCTGACTTTC. The chain has TRBV29-1 and TRBJ2-6, with 9 bases matching TRBD1. This CDR3 comprises 18 residues. CDR1 is SQVTM, CDR2 ANQGSEA, per germline. With V trimmed by 3 bases and J by 2 bases, 11 bases remained unmatched.

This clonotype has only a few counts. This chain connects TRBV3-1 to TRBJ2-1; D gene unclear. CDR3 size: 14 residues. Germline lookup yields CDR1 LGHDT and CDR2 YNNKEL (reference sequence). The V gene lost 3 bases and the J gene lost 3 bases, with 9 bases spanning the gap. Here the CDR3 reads CASSHDPDYNEQFF. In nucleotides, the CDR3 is TGTGCCAGCAGCCACGATCCAGACTACAATGAGCAGTTCTTC.

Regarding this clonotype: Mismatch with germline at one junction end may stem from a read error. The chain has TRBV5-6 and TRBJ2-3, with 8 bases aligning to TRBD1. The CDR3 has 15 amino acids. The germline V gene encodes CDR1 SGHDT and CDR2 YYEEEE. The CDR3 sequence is CVSSSTGGKGDTQYF. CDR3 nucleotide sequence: TGTGTCAGCAGTTCTACAGGGGGTAAAGGAGATACGCAGTATTTT.

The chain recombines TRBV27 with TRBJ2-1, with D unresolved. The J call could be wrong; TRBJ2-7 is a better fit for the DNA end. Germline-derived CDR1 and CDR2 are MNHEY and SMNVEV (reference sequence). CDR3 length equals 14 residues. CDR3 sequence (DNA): TGTGCCAGCAGCCACAGTAGCTCCTACAATGAGCAGTACTTC. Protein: CASSHSSSYNEQYF.

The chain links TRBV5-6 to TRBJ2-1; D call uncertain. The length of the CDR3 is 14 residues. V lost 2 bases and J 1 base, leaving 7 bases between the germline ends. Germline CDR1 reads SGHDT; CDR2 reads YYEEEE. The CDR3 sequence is CASSFGKSYNEQFF. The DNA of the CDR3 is TGTGCCAGCAGCTTCGGTAAATCCTACAATGAGCAGTTCTTC. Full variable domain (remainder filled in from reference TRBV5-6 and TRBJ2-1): DAGVTQSPTHLIKTRGQQVTLRCSPKSGHDTVSWYQQALGQGPQFIFQYYEEEERQRGNFPDRFSGHQFPNYSSELNVNALLLGDSALYLCASSFGKSYNEQFFGPGTRLTVL.

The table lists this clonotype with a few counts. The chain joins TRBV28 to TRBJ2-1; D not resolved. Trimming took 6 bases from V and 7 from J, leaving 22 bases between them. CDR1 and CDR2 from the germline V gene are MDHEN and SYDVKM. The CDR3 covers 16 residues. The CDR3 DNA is TGTGCCAGCAGCCCCCCTGAGTACGATTTGGAGAATGAGCAGTTCTTC. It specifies CASSPPEYDLENEQFF.

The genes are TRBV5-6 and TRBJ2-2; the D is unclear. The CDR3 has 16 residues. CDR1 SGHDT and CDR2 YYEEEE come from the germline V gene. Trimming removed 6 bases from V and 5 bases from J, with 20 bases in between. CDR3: CASNTPSYLGTGELFF. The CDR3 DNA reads TGTGCCAGCAACACCCCCTCATACCTGGGGACCGGGGAGCTGTTTTTT.

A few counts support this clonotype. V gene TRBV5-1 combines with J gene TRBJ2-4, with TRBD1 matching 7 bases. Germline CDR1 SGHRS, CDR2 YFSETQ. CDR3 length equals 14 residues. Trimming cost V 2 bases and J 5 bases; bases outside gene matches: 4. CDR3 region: CASSLTGDQNIQYF. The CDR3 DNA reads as TGCGCCAGCAGCTTAACAGGGGATCAAAACATTCAGTACTTC. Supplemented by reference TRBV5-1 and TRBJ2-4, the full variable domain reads KAGVTQTPRYLIKTRGQQVTLSCSPISGHRSVSWYQQTPGQGLQFLFEYFSETQRNKGNFPGRFSGRQFSNSRSEMNVSTLELGDSALYLCASSLTGDQNIQYFGAGTRLSVL.

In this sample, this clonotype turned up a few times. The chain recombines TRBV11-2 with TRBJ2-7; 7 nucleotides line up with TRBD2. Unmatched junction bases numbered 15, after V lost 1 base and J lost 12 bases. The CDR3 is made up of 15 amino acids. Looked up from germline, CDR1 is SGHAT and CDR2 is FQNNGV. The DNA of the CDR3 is TGTGCCAGCAGCTTAGGTAGTAGTAGGCGGGAGACCCGGTACTTC. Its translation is CASSLGSSRRETRYF.

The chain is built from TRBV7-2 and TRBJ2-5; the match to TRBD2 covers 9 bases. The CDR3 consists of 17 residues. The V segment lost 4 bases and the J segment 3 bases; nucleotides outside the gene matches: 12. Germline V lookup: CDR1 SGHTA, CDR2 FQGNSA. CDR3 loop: CASSSKRGAGTEETQYF. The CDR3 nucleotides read TGTGCCAGCAGCTCCAAGCGGGGGGCCGGGACAGAAGAGACCCAGTACTTC.

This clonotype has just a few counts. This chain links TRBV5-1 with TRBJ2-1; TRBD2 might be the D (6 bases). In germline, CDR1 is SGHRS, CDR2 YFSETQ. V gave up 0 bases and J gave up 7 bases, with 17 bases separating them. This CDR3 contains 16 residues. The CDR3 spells CASSLAGGPRGNEQFF. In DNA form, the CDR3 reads TGCGCCAGCAGCTTGGCCGGAGGCCCCCGGGGGAATGAGCAGTTCTTC.

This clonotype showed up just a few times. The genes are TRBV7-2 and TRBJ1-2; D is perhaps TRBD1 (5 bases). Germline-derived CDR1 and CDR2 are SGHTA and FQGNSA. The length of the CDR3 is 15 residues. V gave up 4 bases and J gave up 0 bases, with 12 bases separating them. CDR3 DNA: TGTGCCAGCAGCTCTCTGGGGGAAGCTAACTATGGCTACACCTTC. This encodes CASSSLGEANYGYTF.

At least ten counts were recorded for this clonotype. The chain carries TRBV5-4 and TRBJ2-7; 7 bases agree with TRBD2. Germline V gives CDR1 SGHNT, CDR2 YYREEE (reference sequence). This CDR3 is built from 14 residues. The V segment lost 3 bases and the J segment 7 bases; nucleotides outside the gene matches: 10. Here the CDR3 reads CASSWDYTTGEQYF. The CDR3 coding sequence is TGTGCCAGCAGCTGGGACTACACTACGGGAGAGCAGTACTTC.

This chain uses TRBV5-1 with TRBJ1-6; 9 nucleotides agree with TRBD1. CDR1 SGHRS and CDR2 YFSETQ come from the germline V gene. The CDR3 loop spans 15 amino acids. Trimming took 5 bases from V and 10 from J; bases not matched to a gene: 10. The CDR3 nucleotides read TGCGCCAGCAGAGATATCCGACAGGGGGAATCACCCCTCCACTTT. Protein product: CASRDIRQGESPLHF. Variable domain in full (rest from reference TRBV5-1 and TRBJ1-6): KAGVTQTPRYLIKTRGQQVTLSCSPISGHRSVSWYQQTPGQGLQFLFEYFSETQRNKGNFPGRFSGRQFSNSRSEMNVSTLELGDSALYLCASRDIRQGESPLHFGNGTRLTVT.

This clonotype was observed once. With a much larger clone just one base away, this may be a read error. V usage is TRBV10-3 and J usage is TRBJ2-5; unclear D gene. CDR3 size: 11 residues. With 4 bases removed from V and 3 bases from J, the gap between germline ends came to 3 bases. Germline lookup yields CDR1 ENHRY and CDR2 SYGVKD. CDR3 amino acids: CAISVKETQYF. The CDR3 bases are TGTGCCATCAGTGTAAAAGAGACCCAGTACTTC.

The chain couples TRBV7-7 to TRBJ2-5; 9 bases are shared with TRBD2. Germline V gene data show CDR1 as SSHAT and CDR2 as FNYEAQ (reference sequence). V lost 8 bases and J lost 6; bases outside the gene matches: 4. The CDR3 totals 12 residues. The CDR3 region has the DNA TGTGCCAGCGCGCGGGAGGGCCAGACCCAGTACTTC. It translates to CASAREGQTQYF.

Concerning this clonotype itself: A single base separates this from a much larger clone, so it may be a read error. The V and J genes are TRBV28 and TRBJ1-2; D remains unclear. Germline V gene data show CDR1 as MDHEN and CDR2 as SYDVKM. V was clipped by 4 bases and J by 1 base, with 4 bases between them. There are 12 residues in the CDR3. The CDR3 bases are TGTGCCAGCAGTTCCCATAACTATGGCTACACCTTC. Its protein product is CASSSHNYGYTF.

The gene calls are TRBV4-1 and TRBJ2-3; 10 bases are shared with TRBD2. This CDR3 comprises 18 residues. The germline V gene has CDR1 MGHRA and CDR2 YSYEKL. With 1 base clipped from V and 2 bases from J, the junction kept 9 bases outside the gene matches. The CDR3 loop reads CASSQVFRTSGDTDTQYF. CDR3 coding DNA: TGCGCCAGCAGCCAAGTTTTTCGAACTAGCGGGGACACAGATACGCAGTATTTT.

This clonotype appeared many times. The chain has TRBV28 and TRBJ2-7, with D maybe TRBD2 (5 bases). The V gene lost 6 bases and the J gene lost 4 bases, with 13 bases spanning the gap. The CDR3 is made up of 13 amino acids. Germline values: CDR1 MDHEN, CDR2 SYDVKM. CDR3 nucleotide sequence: TGTGCCAGCAGGCCGGGAATCTTGTACGAGCAGTACTTC. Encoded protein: CASRPGILYEQYF.

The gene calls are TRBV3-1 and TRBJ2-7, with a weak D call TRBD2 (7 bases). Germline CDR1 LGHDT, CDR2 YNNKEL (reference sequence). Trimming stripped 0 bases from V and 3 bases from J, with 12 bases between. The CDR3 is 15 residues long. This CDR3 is CASSQDQGTNYEQYF. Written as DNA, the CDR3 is TGTGCCAGCAGCCAAGATCAGGGGACTAACTACGAGCAGTACTTC.

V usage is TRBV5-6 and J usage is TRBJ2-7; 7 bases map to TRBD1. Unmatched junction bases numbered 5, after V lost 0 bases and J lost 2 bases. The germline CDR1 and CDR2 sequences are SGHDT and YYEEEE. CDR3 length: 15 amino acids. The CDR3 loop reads CASSLETGSPYEQYF. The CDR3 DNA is TGTGCCAGCAGCTTGGAGACAGGGTCTCCCTACGAGCAGTACTTC.

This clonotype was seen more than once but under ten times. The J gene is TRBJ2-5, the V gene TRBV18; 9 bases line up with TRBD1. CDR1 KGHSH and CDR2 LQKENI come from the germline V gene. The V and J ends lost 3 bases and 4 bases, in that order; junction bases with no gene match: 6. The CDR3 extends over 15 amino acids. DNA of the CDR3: TGTGCCAGCTCACCGCGGGAGACAGGGGGAGAGACCCAGTACTTC. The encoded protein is CASSPRETGGETQYF.

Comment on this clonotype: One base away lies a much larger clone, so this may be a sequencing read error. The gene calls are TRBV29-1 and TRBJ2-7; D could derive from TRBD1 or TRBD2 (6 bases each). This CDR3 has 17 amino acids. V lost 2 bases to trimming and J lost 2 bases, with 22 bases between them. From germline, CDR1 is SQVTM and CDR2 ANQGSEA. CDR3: CSVENGGVSGLPYEQYF. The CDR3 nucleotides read TGCAGCGTTGAAAATGGGGGCGTTAGCGGACTTCCCTACGAGCAGTACTTC.